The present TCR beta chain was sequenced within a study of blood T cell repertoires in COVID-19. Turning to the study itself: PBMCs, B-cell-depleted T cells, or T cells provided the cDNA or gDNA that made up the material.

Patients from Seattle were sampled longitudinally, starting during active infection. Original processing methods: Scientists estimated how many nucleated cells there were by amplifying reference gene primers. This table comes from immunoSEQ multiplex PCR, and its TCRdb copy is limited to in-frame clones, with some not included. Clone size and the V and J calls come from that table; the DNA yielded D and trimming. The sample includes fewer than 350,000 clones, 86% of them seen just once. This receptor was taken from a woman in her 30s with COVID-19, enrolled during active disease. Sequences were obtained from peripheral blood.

As DNA, the CDR3 is TGTGCCACCAAACAGGGGGTATCCTACGAGCAGTACTTC. Translated: CATKQGVSYEQYF. The gene calls are TRBV15 and TRBJ2-7; 8 nucleotides line up with TRBD1. V shed 7 bases and J 1 base; nucleotides not matched to a gene: 3. Germline V gene lookup returns CDR1 LNHNV and CDR2 YYDKDF (reference sequence). The length of the CDR3 is 13 residues.